This is a list of T cell receptor beta chains from one sample in a study of control samples from healthy donors and cancer patients. Clones were sequenced by immunoSEQ multiplex PCR, and TCRdb holds only the in-frame ones, with some missing. There are under 300,000 clones in the sample; about four fifths occur only once, and about an eighth lies in the top ten. The sample was PBMCs. The origin of the receptors is a woman aged 60-75 years with lung cancer. CDR3s include the opening cysteine and the closing phenylalanine or tryptophan. The D gene is left open where the match is weak. Expanded clones get a size class; other rows say once, few or many, or leave the size out.

d_call: NA; v_call: TRBV5-1; j_call: TRBJ2-3; clone_size: few; cdr3_aa: CASSLLRERADTQYF; cdr3_nt: TGCGCCAGCAGCTTGCTAAGGGAGAGGGCAGATACGCAGTATTTT
d_call: TRBD2; v_call: TRBV9; j_call: TRBJ2-1; clone_size: NA; cdr3_aa: CASSVAPAGGAYNEQFF; cdr3_nt: TGTGCCAGCAGCGTAGCTCCCGCGGGAGGGGCCTACAATGAGCAGTTCTTC
d_call: NA; v_call: TRBV19; j_call: TRBJ1-5; clone_size: NA; cdr3_aa: CASSTSHSNQPQHF; cdr3_nt: TGTGCCAGTAGTACCTCTCATAGCAATCAGCCCCAGCATTTT
d_call: NA; v_call: TRBV12-3/TRBV12-4; j_call: TRBJ1-1; clone_size: NA; cdr3_aa: CASTNSGSEAFF; cdr3_nt: TGTGCCAGCACCAATTCGGGGTCCGAAGCTTTCTTT
d_call: NA; v_call: TRBV7-8; j_call: TRBJ1-6; clone_size: NA; cdr3_aa: CASSLEVGYSPLHF; cdr3_nt: TGTGCCAGCAGCTTAGAGGTGGGTTATTCACCCCTCCACTTT
d_call: TRBD2; v_call: TRBV5-6; j_call: TRBJ2-7; clone_size: NA; cdr3_aa: CASSLRAGGSYEQYF; cdr3_nt: TGTGCCAGCAGCTTGCGGGCGGGGGGATCCTACGAGCAGTACTTC
d_call: NA; v_call: TRBV18; j_call: TRBJ2-2; clone_size: NA; cdr3_aa: CASSPVTGLPTGELFF; cdr3_nt: TGTGCCAGCTCACCAGTGACTGGGTTGCCCACCGGGGAGCTGTTTTTT
d_call: TRBD2; v_call: TRBV5-6; j_call: TRBJ2-1; clone_size: NA; cdr3_aa: CASSSEGRVTYNEQFF; cdr3_nt: TGTGCCAGCAGCTCGGAGGGGAGGGTTACCTACAATGAGCAGTTCTTC
d_call: NA; v_call: TRBV9; j_call: TRBJ2-6; clone_size: NA; cdr3_aa: CASSVVSSGANVLTF; cdr3_nt: TGTGCCAGCAGCGTAGTCTCCTCTGGGGCCAACGTCCTGACTTTC
d_call: NA; v_call: TRBV25-1; j_call: TRBJ2-7; clone_size: few; cdr3_aa: CASSEGGAHEQYF; cdr3_nt: TGTGCCAGCAGTGAAGGGGGAGCCCACGAGCAGTACTTC
d_call: TRBD1; v_call: TRBV27; j_call: TRBJ1-1; clone_size: NA; cdr3_aa: CASSFDRGQMNTEAFF; cdr3_nt: TGTGCCAGCAGTTTCGACCGGGGACAGATGAACACTGAAGCTTTCTTT
d_call: TRBD2; v_call: TRBV14; j_call: TRBJ2-1; clone_size: NA; cdr3_aa: CASSQATGLAGLWQFF; cdr3_nt: TGTGCCAGCAGCCAAGCTACCGGACTAGCGGGTTTGTGGCAGTTCTTC
d_call: TRBD2; v_call: TRBV18; j_call: TRBJ2-7; clone_size: NA; cdr3_aa: CASAPRSSGGYEQYF; cdr3_nt: TGTGCCAGCGCCCCCCGGAGTAGCGGGGGCTACGAGCAGTACTTC
d_call: NA; v_call: TRBV25-1; j_call: TRBJ2-5; clone_size: NA; cdr3_aa: CARQFGETQYF; cdr3_nt: TGTGCCAGACAGTTCGGAGAGACCCAGTACTTC
d_call: NA; v_call: TRBV12-3/TRBV12-4; j_call: TRBJ1-1; clone_size: NA; cdr3_aa: CASSSRRTEAFF; cdr3_nt: TGTGCCAGCAGCTCGAGAAGGACTGAAGCTTTCTTT
d_call: NA; v_call: TRBV15; j_call: TRBJ2-2; clone_size: NA; cdr3_aa: CATSRDRPTGELFF; cdr3_nt: TGTGCCACCAGCAGAGATAGACCCACCGGGGAGCTGTTTTTT
d_call: NA; v_call: TRBV29-1; j_call: TRBJ2-1; clone_size: NA; cdr3_aa: CSVEDFRGYLYNEQFF; cdr3_nt: TGCAGCGTTGAAGATTTCAGGGGATATCTCTACAATGAGCAGTTCTTC
d_call: TRBD2; v_call: TRBV2; j_call: TRBJ2-7; clone_size: NA; cdr3_aa: CASSKGLAGGYVEQYF; cdr3_nt: TGTGCCAGCAGTAAGGGACTAGCGGGAGGGTACGTAGAGCAGTACTTC
d_call: TRBD1; v_call: TRBV5-1; j_call: TRBJ2-7; clone_size: NA; cdr3_aa: CASSPGGTGVYEQYF; cdr3_nt: TGCGCCAGCAGCCCGGGTGGGACAGGGGTCTACGAGCAGTACTTC
d_call: TRBD1; v_call: TRBV5-1; j_call: TRBJ2-2; clone_size: NA; cdr3_aa: CASDTGTGIGELFF; cdr3_nt: TGCGCCAGCGACACGGGGACAGGGATCGGGGAGCTGTTTTTT
d_call: NA; v_call: TRBV19; j_call: TRBJ2-2; clone_size: NA; cdr3_aa: CASSIGTDTGELFF; cdr3_nt: TGTGCCAGTAGTATTGGGACCGACACCGGGGAGCTGTTTTTT
d_call: NA; v_call: TRBV12-5; j_call: TRBJ1-1; clone_size: NA; cdr3_aa: CASSLEGSTEAFF; cdr3_nt: TGTGCTAGCTCTCTCGAAGGGTCAACTGAAGCTTTCTTT
d_call: TRBD1; v_call: TRBV5-5; j_call: TRBJ2-1; clone_size: NA; cdr3_aa: CASSLRQGSSYNEQFF; cdr3_nt: TGTGCCAGCAGCCTTAGACAGGGAAGCTCCTACAATGAGCAGTTCTTC
d_call: NA; v_call: TRBV28; j_call: TRBJ1-2; clone_size: NA; cdr3_aa: CASSFGVYGYTF; cdr3_nt: TGTGCCAGCAGTTTCGGGGTCTATGGCTACACCTTC
d_call: NA; v_call: TRBV27; j_call: TRBJ2-7; clone_size: NA; cdr3_aa: CASSPLVGEQYF; cdr3_nt: TGTGCCAGCAGTCCCCTAGTGGGTGAGCAGTACTTC
d_call: NA; v_call: TRBV20-1; j_call: TRBJ2-1; clone_size: NA; cdr3_aa: CSASPQSSYNEQFF; cdr3_nt: TGCAGTGCTAGTCCGCAATCTTCCTACAATGAGCAGTTCTTC
d_call: TRBD2; v_call: TRBV7-2; j_call: TRBJ2-5; clone_size: once; cdr3_aa: CASSSGLAGDRAYF; cdr3_nt: TGTGCCAGCAGCTCCGGACTAGCGGGGGACAGGGCGTACTTC
d_call: NA; v_call: TRBV11-2; j_call: TRBJ2-7; clone_size: NA; cdr3_aa: CASSLASRSSYEQYF; cdr3_nt: TGTGCCAGCAGCTTAGCCAGTCGGAGCTCCTACGAGCAGTACTTC
d_call: TRBD2; v_call: TRBV6-5; j_call: TRBJ2-5; clone_size: once; cdr3_aa: CASDPGLGYSETQYF; cdr3_nt: TGTGCCAGCGATCCGGGACTAGGCTACTCGGAGACCCAGTACTTC
d_call: TRBD1; v_call: TRBV19; j_call: TRBJ1-2; clone_size: few; cdr3_aa: CASSIGAGGDGYTF; cdr3_nt: TGTGCCAGTAGTATAGGCGCAGGGGGCGATGGCTACACCTTC
d_call: NA; v_call: TRBV10-3; j_call: TRBJ2-1; clone_size: many; cdr3_aa: CAISESGTDYNEQFF; cdr3_nt: TGTGCCATCAGTGAGTCCGGGACCGACTACAATGAGCAGTTCTTC
d_call: TRBD2; v_call: TRBV5-1; j_call: TRBJ2-2; clone_size: NA; cdr3_aa: CASSSILAGGTGELFF; cdr3_nt: TGCGCCAGCAGCTCAATACTAGCGGGAGGAACCGGGGAGCTGTTTTTT
d_call: TRBD1; v_call: TRBV5-1; j_call: TRBJ1-2; clone_size: NA; cdr3_aa: CASRKDRGLEGTNYGYTF; cdr3_nt: TGCGCCAGCAGAAAGGACAGGGGCTTAGAGGGTACTAACTATGGCTACACCTTC
d_call: NA; v_call: TRBV7-3; j_call: TRBJ2-1; clone_size: NA; cdr3_aa: CASAVATENEQFF; cdr3_nt: TGTGCCAGCGCCGTAGCGACGGAGAATGAGCAGTTCTTC
d_call: NA; v_call: TRBV30; j_call: TRBJ1-5; clone_size: NA; cdr3_aa: CAWSRASGQPQHF; cdr3_nt: TGTGCCTGGTCCAGGGCCTCGGGGCAGCCCCAGCATTTT
d_call: NA; v_call: TRBV6-6; j_call: TRBJ2-2; clone_size: NA; cdr3_aa: CASRRGRELFF; cdr3_nt: TGTGCCAGCAGACGGGGCCGGGAGCTGTTTTTT
d_call: TRBD2; v_call: TRBV5-8; j_call: TRBJ2-3; clone_size: NA; cdr3_aa: CASSRGLAGRTDTQYF; cdr3_nt: TGTGCCAGCAGTCGAGGACTAGCGGGGCGCACAGATACGCAGTATTTT
d_call: TRBD1; v_call: TRBV18; j_call: TRBJ1-4; clone_size: NA; cdr3_aa: CASSPRDSLEKLFF; cdr3_nt: TGTGCCAGCTCACCACGGGACAGTCTTGAAAAACTGTTTTTT
d_call: TRBD1; v_call: TRBV19; j_call: TRBJ2-2; clone_size: NA; cdr3_aa: CASRTGQGNGELFF; cdr3_nt: TGTGCCAGTAGGACGGGACAGGGGAACGGGGAGCTGTTTTTT
d_call: NA; v_call: TRBV5-1; j_call: TRBJ1-2; clone_size: few; cdr3_aa: CASSLAPGSMGGYTF; cdr3_nt: TGCGCCAGCAGCTTGGCCCCGGGAAGTATGGGCGGCTACACCTTC
d_call: TRBD1; v_call: TRBV5-1; j_call: TRBJ2-2; clone_size: NA; cdr3_aa: CASGRQGDTGELFF; cdr3_nt: TGCGCCAGCGGGAGACAGGGGGACACCGGGGAGCTGTTTTTT
d_call: NA; v_call: TRBV3-1/TRBV3-2; j_call: TRBJ2-7; clone_size: once; cdr3_aa: CASSPTASYEQYF; cdr3_nt: TGTGCCAGCAGCCCGACAGCCTCCTACGAGCAGTACTTC
d_call: NA; v_call: TRBV13; j_call: TRBJ2-5; clone_size: NA; cdr3_aa: CASSSILSGGGETQYF; cdr3_nt: TGTGCCAGCAGCTCCATTCTAAGCGGAGGTGGGGAGACCCAGTACTTC
d_call: TRBD2; v_call: TRBV29-1; j_call: TRBJ2-3; clone_size: NA; cdr3_aa: CSVVGLAGGDTQYF; cdr3_nt: TGCAGCGTTGTAGGACTAGCGGGAGGAGATACGCAGTATTTT
d_call: TRBD1; v_call: TRBV7-6; j_call: TRBJ1-5; clone_size: NA; cdr3_aa: CASSPNTGDQPQHF; cdr3_nt: TGTGCCAGCAGCCCAAATACAGGGGATCAGCCCCAGCATTTT
d_call: NA; v_call: TRBV10-2; j_call: TRBJ1-1; clone_size: NA; cdr3_aa: CASSRNTEAFF; cdr3_nt: TGCGCCAGCAGCCGGAACACTGAAGCTTTCTTT